A single sample is the source of the 8 T cell receptor beta chains below, sequenced in a study of Ad26.COV2.S vaccination and SARS-CoV-2 variants. The treatment denotes: some 19 received Ad26.COV2.S at low or high dose, single or two shots; about 5 received placebo; per-sample allocation not given. Sample collection was performed on day 63 after the first vaccine or placebo injection. Assay: immunoSEQ multiplex PCR; the TCRdb copy retains only in-frame clones and omits some. Of roughly 700,000 clones listed, 80% to 90% were seen once; the top ten hold around 1.4%. This material consisted of peripheral blood, taken in a trial of Ad26.COV2.S vaccine versus placebo. The receptors originated from a person between 18 and 65 years old who received the Ad26.COV2.S COVID-19 vaccine or a placebo.

The genes are TRBV11-3 and TRBJ2-5; D is unclear. The germline V and J ends were trimmed by 1 base and 1 base, with 10 bases remaining between them. Germline CDR1 SGHNT, CDR2 YENEEA. The CDR3 has 15 amino acids. DNA of the CDR3: TGTGCCAGCAGCTTAGGGGCAACATCCCAAGAGACCCAGTACTTC. Protein product: CASSLGATSQETQYF.

This chain joins TRBV3-1 (or the pseudogene TRBV3-2) and TRBJ2-1; a weak D match, TRBD2 (5 bases). This CDR3 contains 14 residues. Germline V lookup: CDR1 LGHDT, CDR2 YNNKEL (reference sequence). Between the trimmed V and J ends, which lost 7 bases and 0 bases, there was a span of 10 bases. Here the CDR3 DNA reads TGTGCCAGCAAGGCAGCGGTCTCCTACAATGAGCAGTTCTTC. It yields the protein CASKAAVSYNEQFF.

The CDR3 loop reads CASISWLTGTGSETQYF. The CDR3 region has the DNA TGTGCCAGCATCAGTTGGCTTACCGGGACAGGGAGCGAGACCCAGTACTTC. The chain uses TRBV27 and TRBJ2-5, with TRBD1 identical over 9 bases. The germline V gene has CDR1 MNHEY and CDR2 SMNVEV (reference sequence). CDR3 length: 17 residues. V trimming: 7 bases; J trimming: 5 bases; junction bases outside the gene matches: 17.

The chain has TRBV11-3 and TRBJ2-7, with 8 bases that match TRBD2. This CDR3 region has 15 residues. The germline CDR1 and CDR2 sequences are SGHNT and YENEEA. J was trimmed by 0 bases and V by 5 bases; bases with no gene match: 6. The CDR3 loop reads CASSPGAGVSYEQYF. The DNA of the CDR3 is TGTGCCAGCAGCCCCGGAGCGGGGGTCTCCTACGAGCAGTACTTC.

The chain carries TRBV27 and TRBJ1-2; D not certain. V was clipped by 3 bases and J by 7 bases, with 12 bases between them. The CDR3 totals 13 residues. CDR1 is MNHEY, CDR2 SMNVEV, per germline (reference sequence). The CDR3 spells CASSLTPKGGYTF. The CDR3 bases are TGTGCCAGCAGTTTGACCCCAAAGGGTGGCTACACCTTC.

The chain combines TRBV29-1 with TRBJ2-1; no definite D call. The CDR3 is 13 residues long. The V end was cut by 7 bases, the J end by 8 bases, with 18 bases between. Looked up from germline, CDR1 is SQVTM and CDR2 is ANQGSEA. CDR3 sequence: CSAGVAAGYEQFF. CDR3 coding DNA: TGCAGCGCCGGTGTAGCCGCCGGGTATGAGCAGTTCTTC.

The chain recombines TRBV6-5 with TRBJ2-2; D is ambiguous. Trimming cost V 7 bases and J 5 bases, with 14 bases left between them. Germline V CDR1 and CDR2: MNHEY, SVGAGI. The CDR3 is made up of 14 amino acids. The CDR3 protein is CASTPTPLTGELFF. For the CDR3, the DNA is TGTGCCAGCACCCCGACGCCACTAACCGGGGAGCTGTTTTTT.

The rearrangement uses TRBV18 and TRBJ2-2, with D uncertain. Germline-derived CDR1 and CDR2 are KGHSH and LQKENI. V was cut by 5 bases and J by 4 bases, with 17 bases left in between. CDR3 length: 16 residues. Here the CDR3 reads CASSTTPVVSTGELFF. The DNA of the CDR3 is TGTGCCAGCTCAACCACCCCAGTTGTTAGCACCGGGGAGCTGTTTTTT. The whole variable domain, filled in from reference TRBV18 and TRBJ2-2, reads NAGVMQNPRHLVRRRGQEARLRCSPMKGHSHVYWYRQLPEEGLKFMVYLQKENIIDESGMPKERFSAEFPKEGPSILRIQQVVRGDSAAYFCASSTTPVVSTGELFFGEGSRLTVL.